The rows below give T cell receptor beta chains drawn from one sample of a study of CD8 T cells in Susac syndrome. A single record per CDR3 protein comes from TCRdb applying MiXCR to the immunoSEQ multiplex PCR reads. The table records about 160,000 distinct CDR3 sequences, 85% to 95% of them present only once. Sequenced: CD4+ T cells from PBMCs. Every receptor here comes from a human donor in good health. Each CDR3 is given with its conserved first and last residue. D genes are given only for firm matches. Rows may omit the clone size; those that give it use once, few, many or a size class.

J | D | V | size | CDR3 | DNA
TRBJ1-4 | . | TRBV2 | . | CASSGQLRTNEKLFF | TGTGCCAGCAGCGGACAACTCCGGACTAATGAAAAACTGTTTTTT
TRBJ2-7 | . | TRBV19 | . | CASSITPGTYEQYF | TGTGCCAGTAGTATCACTCCGGGGACCTACGAGCAGTACTTC
TRBJ2-5 | . | TRBV29-1 | . | CSVDLQIQETQYF | TGCAGCGTTGACCTACAGATTCAAGAGACCCAGTACTTC
TRBJ2-3 | . | TRBV20-1 | . | CSVKRGGDTQYF | TGCAGTGTGAAGCGTGGCGGTGATACGCAGTATTTT
TRBJ1-1 | . | TRBV20-1 | . | CSARDYGEAFF | TGCAGTGCCCGCGACTACGGGGAGGCTTTCTTT
TRBJ2-7 | . | TRBV6-5 | . | CASSYGVGPWDEQYF | TGTGCCAGCAGTTACGGCGTAGGACCCTGGGACGAGCAGTACTTC
TRBJ2-6 | . | TRBV2 | . | CASCRESGANVLTF | TGTGCCAGCTGCAGGGAATCTGGGGCCAACGTCCTGACTTTC
TRBJ2-1 | TRBD2 | TRBV2 | . | CASMRVAGTLNEQFF | TGTGCCAGCATGAGGGTAGCGGGAACCCTCAATGAGCAGTTCTTC
TRBJ1-1 | TRBD1 | TRBV5-4 | . | CASRNRDRAWAGTEAFF | TGTGCCAGCAGAAACCGGGACAGGGCCTGGGCGGGCACTGAAGCTTTCTTT
TRBJ2-2 | . | TRBV20-1 | . | CSAPSRGGPDGELFF | TGCAGTGCCCCTAGTAGGGGGGGGCCGGACGGGGAGCTGTTTTTT
TRBJ1-1 | TRBD1 | TRBV29-1 | . | CSVHGQGGRTEAFF | TGCAGCGTCCATGGACAGGGGGGAAGGACTGAAGCTTTCTTT
TRBJ2-1 | TRBD2 | TRBV12-3/TRBV12-4 | . | CASSLPRGGNNEQFF | TGTGCCAGCAGTTTACCACGGGGGGGCAACAATGAGCAGTTCTTC
TRBJ2-7 | . | TRBV29-1 | . | CSVQGFGKEQYF | TGCAGCGTTCAGGGGTTCGGAAAAGAGCAGTACTTC
TRBJ2-4 | . | TRBV4-1 | . | CASSQAYTPRGILAKNIQYF | TGCGCCAGCAGCCAAGCCTATACTCCTAGAGGAATACTAGCCAAAAACATTCAGTACTTC
TRBJ2-4 | . | TRBV5-1 | once | CASSHGGPPENIQYF | TGCGCCAGCAGTCATGGGGGGCCTCCTGAAAACATTCAGTACTTC
TRBJ1-6 | TRBD1 | TRBV23-1 | . | CASTRQGQLHNSPLHF | TGCGCCAGCACCAGACAGGGCCAACTACATAATTCACCCCTCCACTTT
TRBJ1-2 | . | TRBV20-1 | . | CSASMADYGYTF | TGCAGTGCTAGTATGGCGGACTATGGCTACACCTTC
TRBJ1-5 | . | TRBV7-2 | . | CASSFLGADQPQHF | TGTGCCAGCAGCTTTCTGGGGGCCGATCAGCCCCAGCATTTT
TRBJ1-1 | TRBD1 | TRBV2 | . | CASSGRQGDTEAFF | TGTGCCAGCAGTGGGAGACAGGGAGACACTGAAGCTTTCTTT
TRBJ1-5 | . | TRBV19 | . | CASTGLRSNQPQHF | TGTGCCAGTACGGGACTGCGGAGCAATCAGCCCCAGCATTTT
TRBJ2-1 | TRBD2 | TRBV7-9 | . | CASSLSGEGQFF | TGTGCCAGCAGTCTCTCGGGGGAGGGGCAGTTCTTC
TRBJ1-6 | . | TRBV7-2 | . | CASSLTHSPLHF | TGTGCCAGCAGCCTGACCCATTCACCCCTCCACTTT
TRBJ2-3 | TRBD2 | TRBV20-1 | . | CSASGTSSTDTQYF | TGCAGTGCTAGCGGGACTAGCAGCACAGATACGCAGTATTTT
TRBJ2-2 | . | TRBV15 | . | CATSSRQDNTGELFF | TGTGCCACCAGCAGCAGACAGGACAACACCGGGGAGCTGTTTTTT
TRBJ2-6 | . | TRBV2 | . | CASRETSPGANVLTF | TGTGCCAGCAGAGAGACTAGTCCTGGGGCCAACGTCCTGACTTTC
TRBJ1-1 | TRBD1 | TRBV6-1 | . | CASSLGQGTREAFF | TGTGCCAGCAGTCTCGGACAGGGCACTAGGGAAGCTTTCTTT
TRBJ2-7 | TRBD2 | TRBV5-1 | . | CASSLDGTSGGEQYF | TGCGCCAGCAGCTTGGATGGGACTAGCGGGGGGGAGCAGTACTTC
TRBJ1-5 | TRBD1 | TRBV15 | . | CATKLQGSNQPQHF | TGTGCCACGAAATTACAGGGGAGCAATCAGCCCCAGCATTTT
TRBJ1-3 | . | TRBV5-4 | . | CASSLESGNTIYF | TGTGCCAGCAGCTTGGAGTCTGGAAACACCATATATTTT
TRBJ1-2 | . | TRBV6-6 | . | CASSYSQGSYGYTF | TGTGCCAGCAGTTACTCACAGGGTAGCTATGGCTACACCTTC
TRBJ2-1 | TRBD2 | TRBV20-1 | . | CSSTERGEQFF | TGCTCCAGCACGGAGCGGGGGGAGCAGTTCTTC
TRBJ2-2 | . | TRBV2 | . | CASSEVVHRELFF | TGTGCCAGCAGTGAAGTCGTCCACCGGGAGCTGTTTTTT
TRBJ2-3 | . | TRBV29-1 | once | CSVEEVTDTQYF | TGCAGCGTTGAGGAGGTCACAGATACGCAGTATTTT
TRBJ2-7 | TRBD2 | TRBV4-1 | . | CASSQLGLAGTYEQYF | TGCGCCAGCAGCCAATTAGGACTAGCGGGGACCTACGAGCAGTACTTC
TRBJ2-7 | TRBD2 | TRBV29-1 | . | CSAGLAGAYEQYF | TGCAGCGCCGGACTAGCGGGGGCCTACGAGCAGTACTTC
TRBJ1-6 | . | TRBV3-1 | . | CASSQGVGNSPLHF | TGTGCCAGCAGCCAAGGGGTGGGGAATTCACCCCTCCACTTT
TRBJ2-6 | . | TRBV5-6 | . | CASSLPVDSSGANVLTF | TGTGCCAGCAGCTTGCCAGTGGACAGCTCTGGGGCCAACGTCCTGACTTTC
TRBJ2-7 | . | TRBV27 | . | CASRSRGPTYEQYF | TGTGCCAGCAGATCCAGGGGACCGACCTACGAGCAGTACTTC
TRBJ2-2 | . | TRBV20-1 | . | CSARGTVTGELFF | TGCAGTGCTAGAGGGACAGTCACCGGGGAGCTGTTTTTT
TRBJ1-5 | . | TRBV6-5 | . | CASSYSGNSGQPQHF | TGTGCCAGCAGTTACTCAGGGAATTCGGGTCAGCCCCAGCATTTT
TRBJ2-7 | . | TRBV7-9 | . | CASSLEGRQYF | TGTGCCAGCAGCTTAGAGGGTCGGCAGTACTTC
TRBJ2-3 | TRBD2 | TRBV7-8 | once | CASSGLAGYTDTQYF | TGTGCCAGCAGTGGACTAGCGGGGTACACAGATACGCAGTATTTT
TRBJ2-1 | . | TRBV3-1 | once | CASSQVLSGYNEQFF | TGTGCCAGCAGCCAAGTCCTCAGCGGCTACAATGAGCAGTTCTTC
TRBJ2-7 | . | TRBV7-2 | . | CASSLGGRSISYEQYF | TGTGCCAGCAGCTTAGGGGGGCGGTCCATTTCCTACGAGCAGTACTTC
TRBJ2-5 | . | TRBV29-1 | . | CSVDRGRETQYF | TGCAGCGTTGATAGGGGACGAGAGACCCAGTACTTC
TRBJ2-5 | . | TRBV21-1 | . | CASSSPGRIGFQYF | TGTGCCAGCAGCAGTCCGGGACGAATAGGTTTCCAGTACTTC
TRBJ1-2 | TRBD1 | TRBV5-1 | . | CASSLADGQGGYTF | TGCGCCAGCAGCTTGGCCGATGGACAGGGGGGCTACACCTTC
TRBJ2-3 | TRBD1 | TRBV7-8 | . | CASSHRRTGSTDTQYF | TGTGCCAGCAGCCACCGAAGGACAGGGAGCACAGATACGCAGTATTTT
TRBJ1-1 | . | TRBV7-3 | . | CASSLYGVENTEAFF | TGTGCCAGCAGCTTATACGGGGTAGAGAACACTGAAGCTTTCTTT
TRBJ1-4 | . | TRBV6-5 | . | CASSSYPGVNEKLFF | TGTGCCAGCAGTTCATACCCGGGGGTCAATGAAAAACTGTTTTTT